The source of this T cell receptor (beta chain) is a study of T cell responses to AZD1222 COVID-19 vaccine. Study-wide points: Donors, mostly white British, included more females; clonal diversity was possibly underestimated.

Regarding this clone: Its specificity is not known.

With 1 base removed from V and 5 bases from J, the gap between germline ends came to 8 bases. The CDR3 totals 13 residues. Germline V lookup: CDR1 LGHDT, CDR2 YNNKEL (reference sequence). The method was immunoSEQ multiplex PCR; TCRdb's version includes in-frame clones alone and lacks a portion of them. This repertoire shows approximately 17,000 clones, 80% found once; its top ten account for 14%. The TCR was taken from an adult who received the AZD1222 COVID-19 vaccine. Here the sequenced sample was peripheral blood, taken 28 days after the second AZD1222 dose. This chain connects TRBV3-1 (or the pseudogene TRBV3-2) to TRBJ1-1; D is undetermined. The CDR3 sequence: CASSQARATEAFF. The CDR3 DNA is TGTGCCAGCAGCCAAGCTAGGGCAACTGAAGCTTTCTTT.